The 2 T cell receptor beta chains given below trace back to one sample, sequenced in a study of blood T cell repertoires in COVID-19. Generated by immunoSEQ multiplex PCR, the TCRdb table keeps only in-frame clones and is missing some. This table holds roughly 310,000 clones, roughly 90% found once. The specimen sequenced was PBMCs or T cells enriched from blood (not recorded which). The receptors come from a man aged 55 to 70 who had recovered from COVID-19.

V is TRBV9 and J is TRBJ2-1, with no clear D. The V end was cut by 4 bases, the J end by 8 bases, with 10 bases between. The CDR3 covers 12 residues. Per the germline V gene, CDR1 is SGDLS and CDR2 is YYNGEE. The CDR3 nucleotides read TGTGCCAGCAGCCTGAGCGCGTATGAGCAGTTCTTC. As protein: CASSLSAYEQFF.

This clone was recorded a few times. The rearrangement joins TRBV5-4 to TRBJ2-7, with 11 bases fitting TRBD2. Germline loops: CDR1 SGHNT, CDR2 YYREEE (reference sequence). V lost 3 bases and J lost 4; bases outside the gene matches: 12. The CDR3 loop spans 17 amino acids. The CDR3 region has the DNA TGTGCCAGCAGCTCCGAACTTCTAGCGGGAGGTTCTTACGAGCAGTACTTC. Its protein product is CASSSELLAGGSYEQYF.